The 15 T cell receptor beta chains given below trace back to one sample, sequenced in a study of shared clonotypes between healthy human individuals. Profiled with immunoSEQ multiplex PCR; TCRdb holds only in-frame clones, not every one. The sample contains over 950,000 clones, approximately 77% of which appear only once. The sequenced sample consisted of memory CD4+ T cells from PBMCs. The subset denotes: CD45RA-negative fraction. Every receptor here comes from a man younger than 35 in good health. Some clones in this sample may be carry-over from other donors' samples.

Only one count was recorded for this clone. The gene calls are TRBV7-9 and TRBJ2-7, with TRBD2 identical over 11 bases. Germline CDR1 reads SEHNR; CDR2 reads FQNEAQ (reference sequence). With 5 bases clipped from V and 3 bases from J, the junction kept 0 bases outside the gene matches. This CDR3 comprises 13 residues. CDR3 in DNA: TGTGCCAGCAGCGGGACTAGCGGCTACGAGCAGTACTTC. Its protein product is CASSGTSGYEQYF.

This clone showed up just a few times. A read error may account for a junction end that differs from germline. V usage is TRBV30 and J usage is TRBJ1-4, with D uncertain. The CDR3 contains 8 residues. Germline values: CDR1 GTSNPN, CDR2 SVGIG (reference sequence). CDR3: CAWSVPRF. The CDR3 DNA follows: TGTGCCTGGAGTGTACCCCGTTTT. The full variable domain, its missing parts supplied by reference TRBV30 and TRBJ1-4, is SQTIHQWPATLVQPVGSPLSLECTVEGTSNPNLYWYRQAAGRGLQLLFYSVGIGQISSEVPQNLSASRPQDRQFILSSKKLLLSDSGFYLCAWSVPRFGSGTQLSVL.

V is TRBV7-3 and J is TRBJ2-2, with 10 bases that match TRBD1. The CDR3 is 17 residues long. Germline CDR1 and CDR2: SGHTA and FQGTGA. The J segment lost 5 bases and the V segment lost 5 bases, leaving 11 bases of the junction unmatched. The CDR3 coding sequence is TGTGCCAGCAGCGCGGGACAGGGGAGGGCGGGAACCGGGGAGCTGTTTTTT. It encodes CASSAGQGRAGTGELFF. Supplemented by reference TRBV7-3 and TRBJ2-2, the full variable domain reads GAGVSQTPSNKVTEKGKYVELRCDPISGHTALYWYRQSLGQGPEFLIYFQGTGAADDSGLPNDRFFAVRPEGSVSTLKIQRTERGDSAVYLCASSAGQGRAGTGELFFGEGSRLTVL.

In the case of this clone: This specimen includes other DNA sequences encoding the same CDR3. The V call is TRBV5-1, the J call TRBJ2-2; 11 bases match TRBD2. The CDR3 spans 15 residues. The germline V gene encodes CDR1 SGHRS and CDR2 YFSETQ. V lost 0 bases, J lost 6 bases, and 1 base stayed unmatched. The CDR3 here is CASSLGLAGPGELFF. DNA for the CDR3: TGCGCCAGCAGCTTGGGACTAGCGGGGCCCGGGGAGCTGTTTTTT.

Concerning this clone itself: A much more abundant neighbour one base away suggests this may be a read error. This chain connects TRBV30 to TRBJ2-7; 10 nucleotides align to TRBD1. Germline CDR1 reads GTSNPN; CDR2 reads SVGIG (reference sequence). The V gene end was trimmed by 5 bases and the J gene end by 5 bases; junction bases not matched to a gene: 6. The CDR3 length is 13 residues. CDR3 loop: CAWGGQGLNEQYF. The CDR3 DNA reads TGTGCCTGGGGGGGACAGGGGTTGAACGAGCAGTACTTC.

V is TRBV15 and J is TRBJ2-3; TRBD1 matches 10 bases. Germline loops: CDR1 LNHNV, CDR2 YYDKDF (reference sequence). Trimming at V came to 4 bases and at J to 5 bases, leaving 6 bases not matched to a gene. This CDR3 has 15 residues. This CDR3 is CATSTRQGAKDTQYF. The CDR3 nucleotides read TGTGCCACCAGCACCAGACAGGGGGCGAAAGATACGCAGTATTTT.

V and J are TRBV28 and TRBJ2-2; tentatively, D is TRBD2 (6 bases). V lost 3 bases and J lost 6, with 17 bases in between. Per the germline V gene, CDR1 is MDHEN and CDR2 is SYDVKM. This CDR3 is built from 16 residues. The CDR3 sequence: CASSLGRGAVAGELFF. CDR3 bases: TGTGCCAGCAGTTTGGGGCGGGGTGCAGTTGCCGGGGAGCTGTTTTTT.

The chain combines TRBV10-3 with TRBJ2-5, with D possibly called TRBD1 or TRBD2 (5 bases each). The CDR3 has 13 amino acids. V lost 4 bases and J lost 5, with 11 bases in between. Germline CDR1 and CDR2: ENHRY and SYGVKD. The CDR3 loop reads CAISGERGETQYF. In DNA form, the CDR3 reads TGTGCCATCAGTGGAGAGAGGGGCGAGACCCAGTACTTC.

This chain links TRBV6-6 with TRBJ1-5, with 12 bases aligning to TRBD1. The CDR3 is made up of 16 amino acids. Germline lookup yields CDR1 MNHNY and CDR2 SVGAGI (reference sequence). The V and J ends lost 5 bases and 4 bases, in that order; junction bases with no gene match: 6. CDR3 nucleotides: TGTGCCAGCAGTCCGGGACAGGGGGCCGGGAATCAGCCCCAGCATTTT. Translated: CASSPGQGAGNQPQHF.

V usage is TRBV6-1 and J usage is TRBJ1-1; D is unclear. Per the germline V gene, CDR1 is MNHNS and CDR2 is SASEGT. V was shortened by 7 bases and J by 4 bases, with 13 bases between the two germline ends. There are 13 residues in the CDR3. CDR3 sequence reads: CASTERWPTEAFF. Written as DNA, the CDR3 is TGTGCCAGCACCGAAAGGTGGCCCACTGAAGCTTTCTTT.

This clone was picked up one time. This chain links TRBV7-8 with TRBJ2-1, with D possibly TRBD1 on 5 matching bases. Germline V lookup: CDR1 SGHVS, CDR2 FQNEAQ. The CDR3 spans 13 residues. Trimming pared 1 base from V and 10 bases from J, leaving 11 bases between. The CDR3 sequence is CASSLELAGEQFF. The CDR3 DNA reads as TGTGCCAGCAGCTTAGAATTAGCAGGGGAGCAGTTCTTC.

The chain has TRBV28 and TRBJ1-2; D not resolved. CDR1 is MDHEN, CDR2 SYDVKM, per germline. V lost 7 bases to trimming and J lost 2 bases, with 17 bases between them. The CDR3 is 15 amino acids. The CDR3 nucleotides are TGTGCCAGCACCTTTTCTGGCAGCCTGAACTATGGCTACACCTTC. It translates to CASTFSGSLNYGYTF.

The chain has TRBV7-2 and TRBJ1-2; D gene ambiguous. CDR1 is SGHTA and CDR2 is FQGNSA in the germline V gene. There are 14 residues in the CDR3. V lost 0 bases, J lost 4 bases, and 9 bases lay in between. The CDR3 loop reads CASSLASVPYGYTF. The CDR3 coding sequence is TGTGCCAGCAGCTTAGCTTCTGTTCCCTATGGCTACACCTTC.

For this clone: The same CDR3 is also encoded by other DNA sequences in this sample. This chain uses TRBV5-1 with TRBJ2-2; 10 nucleotides agree with TRBD1. The CDR3 sequence is 14 residues long. The germline V gene encodes CDR1 SGHRS and CDR2 YFSETQ. V shed 3 bases and J 6 bases; nucleotides not matched to a gene: 2. The CDR3 nucleotides read TGCGCCAGCAGCTGGGGGACAGGGGCCGGGGAGCTGTTTTTT. Protein product: CASSWGTGAGELFF.

On this clone: The same CDR3 also results from other DNA sequences found in this sample. The gene calls are TRBV20-1 and TRBJ2-3; D unresolved. There are 10 residues in the CDR3. From germline, CDR1 is DFQATT and CDR2 SNEGSKA (reference sequence). The V gene lost 6 bases and the J gene lost 5 bases, with 6 bases spanning the gap. CDR3 residues: CSARRDTQYF. The CDR3 nucleotides are TGCAGTGCCAGGAGAGATACGCAGTATTTT.